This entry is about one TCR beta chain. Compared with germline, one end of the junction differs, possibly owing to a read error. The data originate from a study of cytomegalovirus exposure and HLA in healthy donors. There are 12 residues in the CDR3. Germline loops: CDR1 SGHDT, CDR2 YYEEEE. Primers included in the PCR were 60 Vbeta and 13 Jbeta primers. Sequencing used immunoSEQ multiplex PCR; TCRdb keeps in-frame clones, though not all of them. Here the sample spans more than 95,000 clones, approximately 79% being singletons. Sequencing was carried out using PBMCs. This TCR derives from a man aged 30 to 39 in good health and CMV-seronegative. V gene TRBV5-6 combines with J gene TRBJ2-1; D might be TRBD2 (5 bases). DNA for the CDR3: TGTGCCAGCAGCCTACAATTTATGGCGCGGGTCTTC. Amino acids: CASSLQFMARVF. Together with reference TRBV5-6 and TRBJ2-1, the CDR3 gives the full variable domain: DAGVTQSPTHLIKTRGQQVTLRCSPKSGHDTVSWYQQALGQGPQFIFQYYEEEERQRGNFPDRFSGHQFPNYSSELNVNALLLGDSALYLCASSLQFMARVFGPGTRLTVL.